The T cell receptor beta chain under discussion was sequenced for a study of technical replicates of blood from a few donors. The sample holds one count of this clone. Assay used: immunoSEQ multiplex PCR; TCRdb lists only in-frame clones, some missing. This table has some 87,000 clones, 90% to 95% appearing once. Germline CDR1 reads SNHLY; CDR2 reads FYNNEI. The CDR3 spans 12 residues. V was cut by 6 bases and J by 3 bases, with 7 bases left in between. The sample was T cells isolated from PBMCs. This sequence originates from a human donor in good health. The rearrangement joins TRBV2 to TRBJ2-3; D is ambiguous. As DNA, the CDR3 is TGTGCCAGCAGGGAGAATACAGATACGCAGTATTTT. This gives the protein CASRENTDTQYF.